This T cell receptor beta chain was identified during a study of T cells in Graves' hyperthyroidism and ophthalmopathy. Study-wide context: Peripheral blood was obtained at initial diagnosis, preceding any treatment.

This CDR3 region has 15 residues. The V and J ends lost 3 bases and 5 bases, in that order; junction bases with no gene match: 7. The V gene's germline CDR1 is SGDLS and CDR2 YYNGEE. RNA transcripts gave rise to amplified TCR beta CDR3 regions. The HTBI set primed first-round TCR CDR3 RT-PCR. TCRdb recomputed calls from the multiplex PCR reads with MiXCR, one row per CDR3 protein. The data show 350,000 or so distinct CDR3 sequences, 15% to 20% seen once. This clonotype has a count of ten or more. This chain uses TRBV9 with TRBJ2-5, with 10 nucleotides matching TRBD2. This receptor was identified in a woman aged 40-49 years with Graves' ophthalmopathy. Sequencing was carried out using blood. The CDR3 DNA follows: TGTGCCAGCAGCGCTAGCGGGAGATATGAGGAGACCCAGTACTTC. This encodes CASSASGRYEETQYF.